This T cell receptor beta chain was observed in a study of cytomegalovirus exposure and HLA in healthy donors. Amplification used 60 Vbeta primers and 13 Jbeta primers. Produced via immunoSEQ multiplex PCR; TCRdb's table is partial and in-frame only. The sample records about 160,000 clones, 80% being singletons. In germline, CDR1 is MNHNS, CDR2 SASEGT. Losses at the gene ends were 8 bases for V and 3 bases for J; bases not matched to a gene: 12. The CDR3 is made up of 15 amino acids. This clonotype originated in a man aged 18 to 30 in good health and CMV-seropositive. The chain has TRBV6-1 and TRBJ1-1; 7 bases fit TRBD1. The sample consisted of PBMCs. CDR3 loop: CASRGQAPSDTEAFF. CDR3 nucleotide sequence: TGTGCCAGCCGAGGACAGGCCCCCTCGGACACTGAAGCTTTCTTT.